A single TCR beta chain is shown here with its context. Some clones are missing from TCRdb's copy, which holds only in-frame ones; the method was immunoSEQ multiplex PCR. This table has about 180,000 clones, approximately 92% appearing once. The data were taken from a study of shared clonotypes between healthy human individuals. V dropped 6 bases and J dropped 3; count of bases not matched to a gene: 8. CDR3 length: 15 residues. Germline assignment: CDR1 MDHEN and CDR2 SYDVKM. The V call is TRBV28, the J call TRBJ2-5; 9 bases match TRBD1. The sequenced sample was naive CD4+ T cells sorted from blood. The sample's subset: CD45RA+ positively selected. The TCR was taken from a woman in her twenties or thirties in good health. The CDR3 protein is CASSSPGQGEETQYF. The CDR3, as DNA: TGTGCCAGCAGCTCACCGGGACAGGGAGAAGAGACCCAGTACTTC. Complete variable domain (other parts from reference TRBV28 and TRBJ2-5): DVKVTQSSRYLVKRTGEKVFLECVQDMDHENMFWYRQDPGLGLRLIYFSYDVKMKEKGDIPEGYSVSREKKERFSLILESASTNQTSMYLCASSSPGQGEETQYFGPGTRLLVL.